This is a list of T cell receptor beta chains from one sample in a study of T cell changes during pregnancy in multiple sclerosis. TCRdb keeps only in-frame clones here, not all; method: immunoSEQ multiplex PCR. In the table there are approximately 20,000 clones, roughly 89% of which are singletons. The starting material was CD8+ T cells from peripheral blood mononuclear cells, obtained in the third trimester of pregnancy. These receptor sequences come from a female donor in good health, enrolled as a control in a pregnancy study. Both conserved end residues are part of each CDR3. The D gene is left open where the match is weak. Rows give clone size only sometimes, using once, few, many, or a class for an expanded clone.

cdr3_nt	cdr3_aa	j_call	clone_size	d_call	v_call
TGTGCCAGCAGCGAACGTACCGGGACATACTATGGCTACACCTTC	CASSERTGTYYGYTF	TRBJ1-2	.	.	TRBV13
TGCGCCACCTCTTCGGGACACCCAGCCAAAAACATTCAGTACTTC	CATSSGHPAKNIQYF	TRBJ2-4	.	.	TRBV4-3
TGCGCCAGCAGCTTGGTCGCGGGGGGGGCCCAAGAGACCCAGTACTTC	CASSLVAGGAQETQYF	TRBJ2-5	few	TRBD2	TRBV5-1
TGTGCCACCAGCAGGACAGGGGGCGTCTACAATGAGCAGTTCTTC	CATSRTGGVYNEQFF	TRBJ2-1	.	TRBD1	TRBV15
TGCGCCAGCAGCCAAGAACTCTATCAAGAGGGGGAAAATGAAAAACTGTTTTTT	CASSQELYQEGENEKLFF	TRBJ1-4	.	.	TRBV4-3
TGTGCCAGCAGCCCCGGGGGTAGCGGGGAGCTGTTTTTT	CASSPGGSGELFF	TRBJ2-2	large	.	TRBV9
TGTGCCAGCAGCGTTGGACAGGGTGGAGATAACTATGGCTACACCTTC	CASSVGQGGDNYGYTF	TRBJ1-2	.	TRBD1	TRBV9
TGTGCCAGTAGTATAGCATCGACGGGAGGCCCCTACTTC	CASSIASTGGPYF	TRBJ2-5	.	TRBD2	TRBV19
TGTGCCAGCGAGAGACAGGGGAGTAATCAGCCCCAGCATTTT	CASERQGSNQPQHF	TRBJ1-5	.	TRBD1	TRBV5-6
TGTGCCAGCAGCAAAGGACAGGGCTACGAGCAGTACTTC	CASSKGQGYEQYF	TRBJ2-7	.	TRBD1	TRBV7-3
TGTGCCAGCAGCTTTAGTGAGACCCAGTACTTC	CASSFSETQYF	TRBJ2-5	.	.	TRBV5-6
TGTGCCAGCAGCTTCCCCCAGGGGGCGCTACTTGAGCAGTTCTTC	CASSFPQGALLEQFF	TRBJ2-1	once	TRBD1	TRBV7-3
TGTGCCAGCGCAAGGGGGAGCAATCAGCCCCAGCATTTT	CASARGSNQPQHF	TRBJ1-5	.	.	TRBV6-6
TGTGCCAGCAGTCCTTGGGGGGCAGATACGCAGTATTTT	CASSPWGADTQYF	TRBJ2-3	.	.	TRBV7-2
TGTGCCAGCTCACCAGGGGGCCACAGGGGGCCAAGGGTAGAGACCCAGTACTTC	CASSPGGHRGPRVETQYF	TRBJ2-5	.	TRBD1	TRBV18
TGTGCCAGCAGTTTCGGCAGGGACTACGAGCAGTACTTC	CASSFGRDYEQYF	TRBJ2-7	.	.	TRBV27
TGTGCCAGCAGCTTTTTAACCGGGACAGGGCCCTACGAGCAGTACTTC	CASSFLTGTGPYEQYF	TRBJ2-7	medium-sized	TRBD1	TRBV7-9
TGCAGCGGATACCAGGGTGCAGCTTTCTTT	CSGYQGAAFF	TRBJ1-1	.	.	TRBV29-1
TGTGCCAGCAGTGAGGTATTCGACAGCTCCTACGAGCAGTACTTC	CASSEVFDSSYEQYF	TRBJ2-7	.	.	TRBV2
TGTGCCTGGAGCGCGGGACAGGGACAGCAGCCCCAGCATTTT	CAWSAGQGQQPQHF	TRBJ1-5	.	TRBD1	TRBV30
TGTGCCAGCAGCTTCCCAGGGAATCAGCCCCAGCATTTT	CASSFPGNQPQHF	TRBJ1-5	.	.	TRBV5-8
TGTGCCAGCAGTGAAGAACAGGGGTTTAATGAAAAACTGTTTTTT	CASSEEQGFNEKLFF	TRBJ1-4	.	TRBD1	TRBV2
TGTGCCAGCAGCTTAGCGCAGGGAACGAATAATGAGCAGTTCTTC	CASSLAQGTNNEQFF	TRBJ2-1	.	.	TRBV7-2
TGTGCCAGCAGCCTAGACCGCCAGGGGGGCGGCAATGAGCAGTTCTTC	CASSLDRQGGGNEQFF	TRBJ2-1	.	.	TRBV7-3
TGTGCCAGCAGCTTGGCTACAGGGGGATCGAACACTGAAGCTTTCTTT	CASSLATGGSNTEAFF	TRBJ1-1	few	TRBD1	TRBV5-6
TGTGCCAGCAGCGACAGGGTGAGGTACGAGCAGTACTTC	CASSDRVRYEQYF	TRBJ2-7	.	TRBD1	TRBV6-5
TGTGCCAGCAGCTTGGCCTGGGCACCCGAAAAACTGTTTTTT	CASSLAWAPEKLFF	TRBJ1-4	.	.	TRBV5-6
TGTGCCAGCAGCGTAATTGCCGGGGAGCTGTTTTTT	CASSVIAGELFF	TRBJ2-2	.	.	TRBV27
TGCGCCAGCAGCCATCCTACTAGCGGCGTCGATGAGCAGTTCTTC	CASSHPTSGVDEQFF	TRBJ2-1	.	TRBD2	TRBV4-1
TGTGCCAGCAGCCAGAATGGGAACACTGAAGCTTTCTTT	CASSQNGNTEAFF	TRBJ1-1	once	.	TRBV6-5
TGTGCCAGCAGCCCTACTAGCGGGGGGTGGGGGGATACGCAGTATTTT	CASSPTSGGWGDTQYF	TRBJ2-3	.	TRBD2	TRBV4-2
TGTGCCAGCAGTCAACGGGACAGGGGATTTGAACTGTTTTTT	CASSQRDRGFELFF	TRBJ1-4	once	TRBD1	TRBV14
TGTGCCAGCAGCTTACTGCGGGGGGCAAGCCCAGATACGCAGTATTTT	CASSLLRGASPDTQYF	TRBJ2-3	.	TRBD2	TRBV11-2
TGTGCCAGCAGGTCGGGTGGGGGCGCGGAGACCGGGGAGCTGTTTTTT	CASRSGGGAETGELFF	TRBJ2-2	few	.	TRBV7-9
TGTGCCACCAAAAAAGAGACCCAGTACTTC	CATKKETQYF	TRBJ2-5	.	.	TRBV19
TGTGCCAGCAGCGATAGGGACTTGGATAACTATGGCTACACCTTC	CASSDRDLDNYGYTF	TRBJ1-2	.	.	TRBV2
TGCGCCAGCAGCCGAGGACAGGGCGCAATCGAGCAGTACTTC	CASSRGQGAIEQYF	TRBJ2-7	.	TRBD1	TRBV4-3
TGTGCCAGCAGTTACGAGGTAGGAGGGACTGAAGCTTTCTTT	CASSYEVGGTEAFF	TRBJ1-1	.	.	TRBV6-5
TGTGCCTGTCTACCGGGACAGGGGAACACCATATATTTT	CACLPGQGNTIYF	TRBJ1-3	.	TRBD1	TRBV30
TGTGCCAGCGGGGGGACCGAAGCTTTCTTT	CASGGTEAFF	TRBJ1-1	.	.	TRBV6-6
TGTGCCTGGGGGGACCGGGACAGGGGCCTCAATGAGCAGTTCTTC	CAWGDRDRGLNEQFF	TRBJ2-1	.	TRBD1	TRBV30
TGTGCCAGCAGTTCCAGATCAGGGGATTTCTATGGCTACACCTTC	CASSSRSGDFYGYTF	TRBJ1-2	.	.	TRBV27
TGCAGCGTCGCCCAGGGGCCTACGCAGTATTTT	CSVAQGPTQYF	TRBJ2-3	.	.	TRBV29-1
TGTGCCAGCAGCTTAGATGGAGGGACTAGCGGCCAAGAGACCCAGTACTTC	CASSLDGGTSGQETQYF	TRBJ2-5	.	TRBD2	TRBV7-9
TGCGCCAGCTTCGTGGTCGGCGACAGGAACACTGAAGCTTTCTTT	CASFVVGDRNTEAFF	TRBJ1-1	.	.	TRBV10-2